The 22 T cell receptor beta chains reported below all come from one sample, sequenced in a study of response to subunit inactivated influenza vaccine. MiXCR was run by TCRdb on the RT-PCR reads, yielding one entry per CDR3 protein. The sample lists 550,000 to 600,000 distinct CDR3 sequences, approximately 10% seen once, with approximately 10% in the top ten. This specimen consisted of PBMCs from blood, obtained on the day of vaccination. These TCRs come from a man in his fifties or sixties who received an inactivated influenza vaccine.

This clonotype was picked up a small number of times. V usage is TRBV20-1 and J usage is TRBJ2-1; 10 nucleotides line up with TRBD2. Germline CDR1 and CDR2: DFQATT and SNEGSKA (reference sequence). The J segment lost 4 bases and the V segment lost 4 bases, leaving 10 bases of the junction unmatched. This CDR3 comprises 16 residues. CDR3 sequence: CSAKSASGRLYNEQFF. In DNA, the CDR3 is TGCAGTGCTAAATCGGCTAGCGGGAGACTATACAATGAGCAGTTCTTC.

The V call is TRBV5-1, the J call TRBJ2-1; D remains ambiguous. Germline V lookup: CDR1 SGHRS, CDR2 YFSETQ. V was pared by 4 bases and J by 0 bases, with 11 bases between. There are 15 residues in the CDR3. Written as DNA, the CDR3 is TGCGCCAGCAGCGCCTTTTACAGCTCCTACAATGAGCAGTTCTTC. Its protein product is CASSAFYSSYNEQFF.

This clonotype was seen a handful of times. The V gene is TRBV21-1, the J gene TRBJ1-3. TRBV21-1 is designated a pseudogene. CDR3 length: 12 amino acids. CDR3 loop: CASIPRGNTIYF. The CDR3 bases are TGTGCCAGCATACCCAGGGGAAACACCATATATTTT.

The chain recombines TRBV7-8 with TRBJ2-3, with 7 positions matching TRBD2. V was pared by 1 base and J by 2 bases, with 9 bases of the junction left unmatched. The CDR3 is 17 residues long. Germline assignment: CDR1 SGHVS and CDR2 FQNEAQ. The CDR3 protein is CASSLGPQRGITDTQYF. In DNA form, the CDR3 reads TGTGCCAGCAGCTTAGGGCCCCAGCGGGGAATCACAGATACGCAGTATTTT.

The chain recombines TRBV7-6 with TRBJ2-3, with D perhaps matching TRBD1 (6 bases). V dropped 5 bases and J dropped 3 bases, with 18 bases sitting between them. The CDR3 sequence is 16 residues long. The V gene's germline CDR1 is SGHVS and CDR2 FNYEAQ. DNA for the CDR3: TGTGCCAGCAGCCGCTCCGGGACATGGGCGACAGATACGCAGTATTTT. Its translation: CASSRSGTWATDTQYF.

About this clonotype: This may be a read error: a much more frequent sequence differs by one nucleotide. The chain uses TRBV28 and TRBJ1-5, with D unresolved. CDR3 length equals 15 residues. Germline CDR1 MDHEN, CDR2 SYDVKM. The CDR3 region has the DNA TGTGTCAGCAGCCCGCCCCTCGGGGAGATTCAGCCCCAGCATTTT. Amino acids: CVSSPPLGEIQPQHF. The variable domain in full, with the rest retrieved from reference TRBV28 and TRBJ1-5, is DVKVTQSSRYLVKRTGEKVFLECVQDMDHENMFWYRQDPGLGLRLIYFSYDVKMKEKGDIPEGYSVSREKKERFSLILESASTNQTSMYLCVSSPPLGEIQPQHFGDGTRLSIL.

A few counts support this clonotype. V and J are TRBV29-1 and TRBJ2-7; 9 positions agree with TRBD1. The CDR3 loop spans 14 amino acids. Per the germline V gene, CDR1 is SQVTM and CDR2 is ANQGSEA. The ends lost 6 bases at V and 7 bases at J; junction bases unmatched: 13. This CDR3 is CSVGMGTGRGEQYF. DNA of the CDR3: TGCAGCGTGGGCATGGGGACAGGGCGTGGAGAGCAGTACTTC.

This chain links TRBV12-3 or TRBV12-4 with TRBJ2-1; 9 bases fit TRBD2. V was clipped by 5 bases and J by 6 bases; unmatched bases: 14. The length of the CDR3 is 17 residues. The CDR3 nucleotides read TGTGCCAGCAGTCCCCCGCTAGCGGGGCCCCTCTCCAATGAGCAGTTCTTC. Its protein is CASSPPLAGPLSNEQFF.

This clonotype occurred a few times. The chain uses TRBV5-6 and TRBJ2-3; 7 bases are shared with TRBD1. The CDR3 has 15 amino acids. Trimming cost V 4 bases and J 2 bases; bases outside gene matches: 7. Germline assignment: CDR1 SGHDT and CDR2 YYEEEE. The CDR3: CASSPGQKYTDTQYF. The CDR3 nucleotides are TGTGCCAGCAGCCCGGGACAGAAGTACACAGATACGCAGTATTTT.

The rearrangement uses TRBV27 and TRBJ2-1, with 10 bases lining up with TRBD1. Losses at the gene ends were 2 bases for V and 7 bases for J; bases not matched to a gene: 5. Germline V gene data show CDR1 as MNHEY and CDR2 as SMNVEV (reference sequence). The CDR3 is 15 amino acids. This chain's CDR3 is CASSLRQGATNEQFF. The CDR3 DNA reads TGTGCCAGCAGTTTAAGACAGGGGGCAACGAATGAGCAGTTCTTC.

The chain joins TRBV12-3 or TRBV12-4 to TRBJ2-2, with 7 bases that match TRBD1. The J segment lost 5 bases and the V segment lost 1 base, leaving 4 bases of the junction unmatched. The CDR3 is made up of 15 amino acids. DNA of the CDR3: TGTGCCAGCAGTTTAGATGGGACAGTAACCGGGGAGCTGTTTTTT. Protein product: CASSLDGTVTGELFF.

The chain combines TRBV5-1 with TRBJ2-7, with 8 positions matching TRBD1. The CDR3 is 16 residues long. Per the germline V gene, CDR1 is SGHRS and CDR2 is YFSETQ. J gave up 2 bases and V 3 bases, and 10 bases lay outside the gene matches. In DNA form, the CDR3 reads TGCGCCAGCAGCTCGGGGACAGGAAGTTTAACCTACGAGCAGTACTTC. Amino acid sequence: CASSSGTGSLTYEQYF. Variable domain in full (rest from reference TRBV5-1 and TRBJ2-7): KAGVTQTPRYLIKTRGQQVTLSCSPISGHRSVSWYQQTPGQGLQFLFEYFSETQRNKGNFPGRFSGRQFSNSRSEMNVSTLELGDSALYLCASSSGTGSLTYEQYFGPGTRLTVT.

This clonotype was detected a few times. The chain has TRBV6-5 and TRBJ1-2; 8 bases align to TRBD1. J was trimmed by 2 bases and V by 5 bases; bases with no gene match: 1. The CDR3 is made up of 13 amino acids. From germline, CDR1 is MNHEY and CDR2 SVGAGI. CDR3 sequence (DNA): TGTGCCAGCAGTCACAGGGGGAACTATGGCTACACCTTC. Translating it yields CASSHRGNYGYTF.

The rearrangement joins TRBV3-1 to TRBJ2-3; D might be TRBD1 or TRBD2, each matching 5 bases. The germline gives CDR1 LGHDT, CDR2 YNNKEL (reference sequence). V lost 8 bases to trimming and J lost 5 bases, with 17 bases between them. This CDR3 is 14 amino acids long. CDR3 loop: CASGDQGSGDTQYF. In DNA form, the CDR3 reads TGTGCCAGCGGGGACCAGGGTTCAGGAGATACGCAGTATTTT.

The chain has TRBV10-3 and TRBJ2-5; TRBD1 might be the D (6 bases). V was trimmed by 4 bases and J by 4 bases, leaving 13 bases between them. Per germline, CDR1 ENHRY and CDR2 SYGVKD. This CDR3 spans 14 amino acids. CDR3 nucleotides: TGTGCCATCAGTGTAGTGGGGGCAGCAGAGACCCAGTACTTC. This encodes CAISVVGAAETQYF.

The V call is TRBV5-6, the J call TRBJ1-1, with D perhaps TRBD1 (6 bases). Between the trimmed V and J ends, which lost 4 bases and 7 bases, there was a span of 14 bases. This CDR3 contains 13 residues. Germline CDR1 is SGHDT and CDR2 is YYEEEE. For the CDR3, the DNA is TGTGCCAGCAGCGCGGGGGCTGGAGTTGAAGCTTTCTTT. Translating gives CASSAGAGVEAFF.

The V call is TRBV20-1, the J call TRBJ2-1, with 13 bases that match TRBD2. The CDR3 covers 22 residues. The V gene's germline CDR1 is DFQATT and CDR2 SNEGSKA (reference sequence). V lost 0 bases, J lost 0 bases, and 17 bases stayed unmatched. This CDR3 is CSARDGKPLTSGGTHSYNEQFF. The CDR3 DNA is TGCAGTGCTAGAGATGGGAAACCACTGACTAGCGGGGGGACTCACTCCTACAATGAGCAGTTCTTC.

This chain links TRBV7-9 with TRBJ1-1, with D unresolved. Trimming removed 2 bases at V and 1 base at J, with 8 bases between. The CDR3 loop spans 14 amino acids. The germline V gene has CDR1 SEHNR and CDR2 FQNEAQ (reference sequence). CDR3 protein: CASSLTRKNTEAFF. The CDR3 nucleotides read TGTGCCAGCAGCTTAACCCGCAAGAACACTGAAGCTTTCTTT.

This clonotype was picked up many times. The J gene is TRBJ2-1, the V gene TRBV4-3, with TRBD2 matching over 9 bases. In germline, CDR1 is LGHNA, CDR2 YSLEER. The CDR3 totals 16 residues. The V gene end was trimmed by 5 bases and the J gene end by 9 bases; junction bases not matched to a gene: 14. CDR3 protein: CASSSGTSSHLSEQFF. The CDR3 region has the DNA TGCGCCAGCAGCTCCGGGACTAGCAGCCACTTGAGTGAGCAGTTCTTC.

The V gene is TRBV4-3, the J gene TRBJ2-5, with D hard to call. The CDR3 loop spans 15 amino acids. Trimming cost V 1 base and J 2 bases, with 11 bases left between them. Germline V gene lookup returns CDR1 LGHNA and CDR2 YSLEER. In nucleotides, the CDR3 is TGCGCCAGCAGCCAAGGGCCAGGATCGCAAGAGACCCAGTACTTC. This gives the protein CASSQGPGSQETQYF.

This clonotype showed up just a few times. The J gene is TRBJ2-7, the V gene TRBV29-1; possibly TRBD1 for D (7 bases). The length of the CDR3 is 13 residues. Germline CDR1 and CDR2: SQVTM and ANQGSEA. V shed 3 bases and J shed 2 bases, with 11 bases lying between them. In DNA form, the CDR3 reads TGCAGCGTTGACAGGGGGGAAGCCTACGAGCAGTACTTC. Amino acid sequence: CSVDRGEAYEQYF.

The chain links TRBV19 to TRBJ2-1; 15 nucleotides align to TRBD2. CDR1 is LNHDA, CDR2 SQIVND, per germline (reference sequence). J gave up 4 bases and V 5 bases, and 9 bases lay outside the gene matches. The CDR3 is 18 residues long. CDR3 DNA sequence: TGTGCCAGTAGTCCGCCGGGACTAGCGGGAGGAAGGTACAATGAGCAGTTCTTC. Its protein is CASSPPGLAGGRYNEQFF.